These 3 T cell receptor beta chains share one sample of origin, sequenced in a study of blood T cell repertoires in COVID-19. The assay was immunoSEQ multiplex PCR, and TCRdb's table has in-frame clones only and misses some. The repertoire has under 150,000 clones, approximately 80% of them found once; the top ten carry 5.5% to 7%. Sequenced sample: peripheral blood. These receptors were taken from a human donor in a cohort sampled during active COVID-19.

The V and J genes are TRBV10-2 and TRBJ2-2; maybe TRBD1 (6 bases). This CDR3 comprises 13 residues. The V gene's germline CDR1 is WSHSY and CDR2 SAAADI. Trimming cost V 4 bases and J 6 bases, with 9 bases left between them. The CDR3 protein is CASSGQAAGELFF. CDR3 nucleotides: TGCGCCAGCAGTGGACAGGCGGCCGGGGAGCTGTTTTTT.

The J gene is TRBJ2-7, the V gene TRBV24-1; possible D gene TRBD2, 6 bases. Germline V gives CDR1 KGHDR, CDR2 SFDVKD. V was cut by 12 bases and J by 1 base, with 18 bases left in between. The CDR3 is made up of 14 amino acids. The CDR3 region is CAVGGLSASYEQYF. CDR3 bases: TGTGCCGTTGGGGGGTTAAGCGCTTCCTACGAGCAGTACTTC.

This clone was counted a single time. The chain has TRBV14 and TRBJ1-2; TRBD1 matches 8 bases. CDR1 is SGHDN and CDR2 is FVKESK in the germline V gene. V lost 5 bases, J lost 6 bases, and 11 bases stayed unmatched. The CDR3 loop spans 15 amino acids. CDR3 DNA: TGTGCCAGCAGCGTAAGAGCTCGACAGGGGAATGGCTACACCTTC. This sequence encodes CASSVRARQGNGYTF.